These 31 T cell receptor beta chains share one sample of origin, sequenced in a study of shared clonotypes between healthy human individuals. Generated by immunoSEQ multiplex PCR, the TCRdb table keeps only in-frame clones and is missing some. The table includes 2.3 million or so clones, more than 80% detected once. Sequenced input: naive CD4+ T cells from PBMCs. Subset given: CD45RA+ positively selected. The receptors come from a man between 18 and 35 years old in good health. Some clones in this sample may be carry-over from other donors' samples.

The rearrangement uses TRBV30 and TRBJ1-4, with TRBD1 as a possible D gene (5 bases). The V gene lost 0 bases and the J gene lost 5 bases, with 13 bases spanning the gap. The germline V gene has CDR1 GTSNPN and CDR2 SVGIG (reference sequence). The CDR3 is made up of 15 amino acids. The CDR3 is CAWSVRSQGNEKLFF. CDR3 DNA: TGTGCCTGGAGTGTACGGTCCCAGGGCAATGAAAAACTGTTTTTT.

The chain carries TRBV11-2 and TRBJ2-2, with D unresolved. Trimming shortened V by 1 base and J by 7 bases, and 4 bases separated the two germline ends. Germline V lookup: CDR1 SGHAT, CDR2 FQNNGV. The length of the CDR3 is 12 residues. The CDR3 nucleotides read TGTGCCAGCAGCTTAGTTGACGGGGAGCTGTTTTTT. It encodes CASSLVDGELFF.

This chain joins TRBV4-1 and TRBJ2-7; D is tentatively TRBD1 or TRBD2 (5 bases each). Per the germline V gene, CDR1 is MGHRA and CDR2 is YSYEKL. The CDR3 has 15 residues. The V and J ends lost 5 bases and 3 bases respectively, with 17 bases between them. The CDR3 sequence is CASSSPGRIVYEQYF. The CDR3 nucleotides read TGCGCCAGCAGCTCCCCGGGACGGATCGTCTACGAGCAGTACTTC.

V usage is TRBV6-5 and J usage is TRBJ1-1; tentatively, D is TRBD1 (5 bases). V lost 5 bases and J lost 9, with 16 bases in between. CDR1 is MNHEY and CDR2 is SVGAGI in the germline V gene. This CDR3 comprises 13 residues. CDR3 coding DNA: TGTGCCAGCAGTCAGGGTAGGACCGGTAAAGCTTTCTTT. Its translation: CASSQGRTGKAFF.

The gene calls are TRBV5-6 and TRBJ2-7, with D perhaps assigned TRBD1 or TRBD2 (7 bases each). CDR3 size: 12 residues. Germline CDR1 is SGHDT and CDR2 is YYEEEE. V gave up 5 bases and J gave up 6 bases, with 12 bases separating them. The CDR3 DNA sequence: TGTGCCAGCAGGACAGGGAGGGCCGAGCAGTACTTC. Protein: CASRTGRAEQYF.

This clone has just one count. The chain employs TRBV5-4 and TRBJ2-3; tentatively, D is TRBD1 (5 bases). The CDR3 has 13 residues. CDR1 and CDR2 from the germline V gene are SGHNT and YYREEE (reference sequence). Trimming stripped 0 bases from V and 8 bases from J, with 10 bases between. Here the CDR3 reads CASSLDSRATQYF. The DNA of the CDR3 is TGTGCCAGCAGCTTGGATTCCAGGGCTACGCAGTATTTT.

The rearrangement joins TRBV5-1 to TRBJ2-5; 8 bases are shared with TRBD2. Germline lookup yields CDR1 SGHRS and CDR2 YFSETQ. The CDR3 is 13 residues long. The ends lost 7 bases at V and 1 base at J; junction bases unmatched: 3. For the CDR3, the DNA is TGCGCCAGCCAAACTAGCGGCCAAGAGACCCAGTACTTC. Its protein product is CASQTSGQETQYF.

The rearrangement links TRBV18 to TRBJ2-3; perhaps TRBD1 as D (8 bases). Germline CDR1 and CDR2: KGHSH and LQKENI. Trimming pared 1 base from V and 4 bases from J, leaving 12 bases between. The CDR3 is 15 amino acids. DNA of the CDR3: TGTGCCAGCTCACCACGACAGGGGAGGGCAGATACGCAGTATTTT. Its translation: CASSPRQGRADTQYF.

V gene TRBV28 combines with J gene TRBJ2-7; 8 bases agree with TRBD1. The junction had 5 bases not matched to a gene; V was cut back by 4 bases and J by 3 bases. Germline assignment: CDR1 MDHEN and CDR2 SYDVKM. The CDR3 loop spans 14 amino acids. The chain's CDR3 is CASSSVGQGYEQYF. CDR3 sequence (DNA): TGTGCCAGCAGTTCCGTTGGACAGGGCTACGAGCAGTACTTC. Complete variable domain (other parts from reference TRBV28 and TRBJ2-7): DVKVTQSSRYLVKRTGEKVFLECVQDMDHENMFWYRQDPGLGLRLIYFSYDVKMKEKGDIPEGYSVSREKKERFSLILESASTNQTSMYLCASSSVGQGYEQYFGPGTRLTVT.

This chain connects TRBV7-2 to TRBJ1-5, with 8 bases that match TRBD1. The CDR3 consists of 15 residues. Germline V CDR1 and CDR2: SGHTA, FQGNSA. Trimming took 5 bases from V and 0 from J; bases not matched to a gene: 3. This CDR3 reads CASSDRGNSNQPQHF. As DNA, the CDR3 is TGTGCCAGCAGCGACAGGGGTAATAGCAATCAGCCCCAGCATTTT. The complete variable domain, with remaining parts taken from reference TRBV7-2 and TRBJ1-5, reads GAGVSQSPSNKVTEKGKDVELRCDPISGHTALYWYRQSLGQGLEFLIYFQGNSAPDKSGLPSDRFSAERTGGSVSTLTIQRTQQEDSAVYLCASSDRGNSNQPQHFGDGTRLSIL.

The genes are TRBV12-2 and TRBJ2-5; the tabulated D call, TRBD2, remains unverified against the DNA. TRBV12-2 corresponds to a pseudogene. CDR3 size: 14 residues. The CDR3 DNA sequence: TGTGCAAGTCGCCGGACTAGCGGACAAGAGACCCAGTACTTC. Translating gives CASRRTSGQETQYF.

The chain combines TRBV7-2 with TRBJ2-3; 8 bases align to TRBD2. After removal of 2 bases from V and 4 bases from J, the junction contained 5 bases not matched to a gene. CDR3 length: 15 amino acids. Germline-derived CDR1 and CDR2 are SGHTA and FQGNSA. CDR3 coding DNA: TGTGCCAGCAGCTTAACAGCGGGAGTGGCAGATACGCAGTATTTT. This encodes CASSLTAGVADTQYF.

For this clone: The same CDR3 is also encoded by other DNA sequences in this sample. The chain couples TRBV2 to TRBJ2-5, with D uncertain. Trimming shortened V by 6 bases and J by 1 base, and 6 bases separated the two germline ends. This CDR3 comprises 12 residues. Germline lookup yields CDR1 SNHLY and CDR2 FYNNEI. CDR3 nucleotide sequence: TGTGCCAGCAGCCAATTCCAAGAGACCCAGTACTTC. Its protein product is CASSQFQETQYF.

The chain couples TRBV9 to TRBJ2-1; TRBD2 agrees at 10 bases. This CDR3 is 15 amino acids long. Per the germline V gene, CDR1 is SGDLS and CDR2 is YYNGEE. Trimming removed 3 bases from V and 3 bases from J; junction bases left unmatched: 3. The CDR3 sequence: CASSALAGFYNEQFF. CDR3 bases: TGTGCCAGCAGCGCACTAGCGGGGTTCTACAATGAGCAGTTCTTC.

The CDR3 coding sequence is TGTGCCAGTAGCCCGAGGACGGGGGAAGAAAAACTGTTTTTT. This encodes CASSPRTGEEKLFF. J is TRBJ1-4 and V is TRBV19; a possible D gene is TRBD1 (5 bases). The CDR3 runs 14 residues. With 6 bases removed from V and 8 bases from J, the gap between germline ends came to 16 bases. CDR1 and CDR2 (germline): LNHDA, SQIVND (reference sequence). Full variable domain (missing parts from reference TRBV19 and TRBJ1-4): DGGITQSPKYLFRKEGQNVTLSCEQNLNHDAMYWYRQDPGQGLRLIYYSQIVNDFQKGDIAEGYSVSREKKESFPLTVTSAQKNPTAFYLCASSPRTGEEKLFFGSGTQLSVL.

This chain links TRBV5-6 with TRBJ2-7; no definite D call. V lost 5 bases, J lost 2 bases, and 14 bases lay in between. This CDR3 is built from 14 residues. Germline V gene sequence: CDR1 SGHDT, CDR2 YYEEEE. The chain's CDR3 is CASSGRVGTYEQYF. CDR3 in DNA: TGTGCCAGCAGTGGTCGGGTCGGCACCTACGAGCAGTACTTC.

This chain uses TRBV7-9 with TRBJ2-7; 9 bases map to TRBD1. Germline V CDR1 and CDR2: SEHNR, FQNEAQ (reference sequence). V shed 0 bases, J shed 2 bases, and the junction held 2 bases outside the gene matches. CDR3 size: 15 residues. The CDR3 region has the DNA TGTGCCAGCAGCTTAGCGGGACAGGGTCCCTACGAGCAGTACTTC. Amino acids: CASSLAGQGPYEQYF.

The count of this clone is one. This chain uses TRBV4-3 with TRBJ1-4; 7 bases are a match to TRBD1. Germline V gives CDR1 LGHNA, CDR2 YSLEER. The CDR3 has 16 residues. The trim removed 4 bases at V and 3 bases at J, leaving 8 bases unmatched. The CDR3 bases are TGCGCCAGCAGCCTGGAGGGGGCTCTGGCTAATGAAAAACTGTTTTTT. Translated, it gives CASSLEGALANEKLFF.

This chain links TRBV12-5 with TRBJ1-1, with a possible D match to TRBD1 (6 bases). The germline V gene has CDR1 LGHNT and CDR2 FRNRAP. This CDR3 comprises 13 residues. The germline V and J ends were trimmed by 3 bases and 5 bases, with 10 bases remaining between them. The chain's CDR3 is CASGLSGTTEAFF. For the CDR3, the DNA is TGTGCTAGTGGTTTATCAGGGACAACTGAAGCTTTCTTT.

This rearrangement joins TRBV28 to TRBJ1-4; D possibly corresponds to TRBD1 (5 bases). In germline, CDR1 is MDHEN, CDR2 SYDVKM. V dropped 3 bases and J dropped 7 bases, with 18 bases sitting between them. This CDR3 is 16 amino acids long. CDR3 residues: CASSFTPGGTGEKLFF. CDR3 coding DNA: TGTGCCAGCAGTTTTACCCCGGGGGGTACGGGTGAAAAACTGTTTTTT.

The DNA of the CDR3 is TGTGCCAGCAGCCTATCTGACAGGGCGGGCATTCAGTACTTC. It yields the protein CASSLSDRAGIQYF. V usage is TRBV28 and J usage is TRBJ2-4; 7 bases are a match to TRBD1. Per the germline V gene, CDR1 is MDHEN and CDR2 is SYDVKM. The length of the CDR3 is 14 residues. V dropped 6 bases and J dropped 9; count of bases not matched to a gene: 11.

In nucleotides, the CDR3 is TGTGCCAGCAGTTTTAAAGGACTAGCGGGAGGGATTAACACAGATACGCAGTATTTT. The encoded protein is CASSFKGLAGGINTDTQYF. The chain links TRBV27 to TRBJ2-3; 15 nucleotides align to TRBD2. Unmatched junction bases numbered 9, after V lost 3 bases and J lost 2 bases. In germline, CDR1 is MNHEY, CDR2 SMNVEV (reference sequence). This CDR3 region has 19 residues.

The table lists this clone with a few counts. The rearrangement links TRBV14 to TRBJ2-3, with 14 bases fitting TRBD2. The CDR3 spans 18 residues. V shed 4 bases, J shed 0 bases, and the junction held 6 bases outside the gene matches. Germline V gene data show CDR1 as SGHDN and CDR2 as FVKESK. The CDR3 region is CASSRRTSGRSSTDTQYF. CDR3 nucleotide sequence: TGTGCCAGCAGCCGTCGGACTAGCGGGAGGTCTAGCACAGATACGCAGTATTTT.

This chain links TRBV27 with TRBJ1-1; D unclear. V lost 8 bases, J lost 11 bases, and 18 bases lay in between. Germline CDR1 and CDR2: MNHEY and SMNVEV (reference sequence). The CDR3 loop spans 12 amino acids. CDR3 protein: CASGWQVSRAFF. CDR3 DNA: TGTGCCAGCGGGTGGCAGGTGTCCCGGGCTTTCTTT.

CDR3 protein: CASSPEGVDVLDGYTF. CDR3 in DNA: TGTGCCAGCAGCCCCGAGGGGGTAGACGTGCTAGATGGCTACACCTTC. The chain employs TRBV7-3 and TRBJ1-2; TRBD1 is a possible D gene (6 bases). This CDR3 contains 16 residues. Germline CDR1 and CDR2: SGHTA and FQGTGA. V was clipped by 5 bases and J by 6 bases, with 22 bases between them.

V gene TRBV6-1 combines with J gene TRBJ2-7; D is possibly TRBD2 (5 bases). Germline loops: CDR1 MNHNS, CDR2 SASEGT. V lost 7 bases and J 0 bases, leaving 13 bases between the germline ends. The CDR3 is 14 residues long. CDR3 DNA sequence: TGTGCCAGCACTCGCGGGCTTAGCTCCTACGAGCAGTACTTC. Its protein product is CASTRGLSSYEQYF.

This clone turned up a few times. This chain uses TRBV29-1 with TRBJ1-1; 9 bases match TRBD1. CDR1 and CDR2 (germline): SQVTM, ANQGSEA. This CDR3 has 11 amino acids. V lost 4 bases and J lost 11; bases outside the gene matches: 5. The CDR3 is CSVVGTGTAFF. As DNA, the CDR3 is TGCAGCGTTGTCGGGACAGGGACGGCTTTCTTT.

The chain's CDR3 is CASSHSGPYEQYF. CDR3 nucleotides: TGTGCCAGCAGTCATAGCGGTCCCTACGAGCAGTACTTC. The rearrangement links TRBV7-9 to TRBJ2-7; maybe TRBD2 (6 bases). Deletions cut 6 bases from V and 2 bases from J, with 11 bases between. Germline V gene sequence: CDR1 SEHNR, CDR2 FQNEAQ (reference sequence). The CDR3 is 13 residues long. Based on the CDR3 plus reference TRBV7-9 and TRBJ2-7, the full variable domain is DTGVSQNPRHKITKRGQNVTFRCDPISEHNRLYWYRQTLGQGPEFLTYFQNEAQLEKSRLLSDRFSAERPKGSFSTLEIQRTEQGDSAMYLCASSHSGPYEQYFGPGTRLTVT.

The V and J genes are TRBV5-1 and TRBJ2-3, with D possibly being TRBD2 (5 bases). Germline lookup yields CDR1 SGHRS and CDR2 YFSETQ. This CDR3 has 14 residues. Trimming stripped 3 bases from V and 2 bases from J, with 10 bases between. CDR3 residues: CASSSGSPTDTQYF. The CDR3 coding sequence is TGCGCCAGCAGCTCGGGGTCTCCCACAGATACGCAGTATTTT.

J is TRBJ2-7 and V is TRBV6-6; the match to TRBD2 covers 7 bases. Looked up from germline, CDR1 is MNHNY and CDR2 is SVGAGI (reference sequence). V lost 2 bases and J lost 6; bases outside the gene matches: 4. The CDR3 sequence is 13 residues long. CDR3 coding DNA: TGTGCCAGCAGTTACGCGGGAGACGGCGAGCAGTACTTC. It yields the protein CASSYAGDGEQYF.

The count of this clone is one. The J gene is TRBJ2-2, the V gene TRBV19; tentatively, D is TRBD1 (5 bases). The CDR3 totals 15 residues. CDR1 is LNHDA and CDR2 is SQIVND in the germline V gene (reference sequence). Trimming stripped 1 base from V and 4 bases from J, with 10 bases between. CDR3 bases: TGTGCCAGTAGTATAGGGGGCGAGTCCACCGGGGAGCTGTTTTTT. Its translation is CASSIGGESTGELFF.